This record concerns one TCR beta chain sequence. This sample was included in a study of blood T cell repertoires in COVID-19. Study at large: Samples came from the United States, Italy and Spain, spanning acute and convalescent COVID-19. T cells, B-cell-depleted T cells, or PBMCs provided the cDNA or gDNA that served as material.

Only in-frame clones appear in the TCRdb table, and some are missing; sequencing was by immunoSEQ multiplex PCR. The table lists roughly 300,000 clones, roughly 87% of them singletons. This CDR3 is built from 15 residues. Trimming took 5 bases from V and 3 from J, leaving 13 bases between them. Germline V CDR1 and CDR2: SEHNR, FQNEAQ (reference sequence). V is TRBV7-9 and J is TRBJ2-2, with D tentatively TRBD2 (6 bases). The receptor was isolated from a human donor in a cohort sampled during active COVID-19. Sequencing was carried out using peripheral blood. The CDR3, as DNA: TGTGCCAGCAGCGCCCGACTAGTCTACACCGGGGAGCTGTTTTTT. Amino acid sequence: CASSARLVYTGELFF. The full variable domain, its missing parts supplied by reference TRBV7-9 and TRBJ2-2, is DTGVSQNPRHKITKRGQNVTFRCDPISEHNRLYWYRQTLGQGPEFLTYFQNEAQLEKSRLLSDRFSAERPKGSFSTLEIQRTEQGDSAMYLCASSARLVYTGELFFGEGSRLTVL.